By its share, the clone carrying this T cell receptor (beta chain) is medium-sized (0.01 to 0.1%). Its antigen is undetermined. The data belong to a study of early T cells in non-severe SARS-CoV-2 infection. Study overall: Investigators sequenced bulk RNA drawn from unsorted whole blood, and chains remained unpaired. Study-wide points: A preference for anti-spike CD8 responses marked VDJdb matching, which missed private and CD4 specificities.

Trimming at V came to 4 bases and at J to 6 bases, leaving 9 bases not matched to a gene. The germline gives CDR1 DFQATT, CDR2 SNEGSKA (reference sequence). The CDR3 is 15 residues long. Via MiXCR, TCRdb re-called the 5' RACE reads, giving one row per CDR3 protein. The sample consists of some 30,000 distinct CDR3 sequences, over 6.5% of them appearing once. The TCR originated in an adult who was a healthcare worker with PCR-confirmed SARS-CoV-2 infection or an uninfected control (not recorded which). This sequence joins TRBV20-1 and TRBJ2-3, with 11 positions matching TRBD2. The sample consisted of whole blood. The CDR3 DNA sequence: TGCAGTGCTAAAATCCTAGCGGGAGGATTGGATACGCAGTATTTT. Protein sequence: CSAKILAGGLDTQYF.